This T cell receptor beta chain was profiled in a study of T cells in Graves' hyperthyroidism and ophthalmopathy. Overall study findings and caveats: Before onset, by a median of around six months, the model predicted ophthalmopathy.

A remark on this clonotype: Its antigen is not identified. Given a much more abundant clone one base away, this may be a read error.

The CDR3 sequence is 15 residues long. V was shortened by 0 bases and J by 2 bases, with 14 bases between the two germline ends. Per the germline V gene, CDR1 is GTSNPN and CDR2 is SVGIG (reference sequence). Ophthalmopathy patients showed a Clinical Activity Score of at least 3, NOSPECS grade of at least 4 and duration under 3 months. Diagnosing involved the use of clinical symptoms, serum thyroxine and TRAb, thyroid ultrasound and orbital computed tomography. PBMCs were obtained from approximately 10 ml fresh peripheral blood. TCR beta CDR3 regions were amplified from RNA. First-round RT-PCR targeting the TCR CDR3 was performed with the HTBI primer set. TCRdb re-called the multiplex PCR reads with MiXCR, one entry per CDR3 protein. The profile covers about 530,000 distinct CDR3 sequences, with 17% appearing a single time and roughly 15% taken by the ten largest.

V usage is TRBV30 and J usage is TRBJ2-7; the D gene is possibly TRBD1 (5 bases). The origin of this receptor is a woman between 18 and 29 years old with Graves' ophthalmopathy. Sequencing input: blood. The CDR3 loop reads CAWSVLGRAPYEQYF. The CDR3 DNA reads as TGTGCCTGGAGTGTATTGGGCAGGGCGCCCTACGAGCAGTACTTC.